A single sample is the source of the 18 T cell receptor beta chains below, sequenced in a study of T cell responses to AZD1222 COVID-19 vaccine. The method was immunoSEQ multiplex PCR; TCRdb's version includes in-frame clones alone and lacks a portion of them. The sample records 130,000 or so clones, around 94% being singletons. Source: peripheral blood, taken on day 0 of AZD1222 vaccination. These receptors came from an adult in good health.

This chain connects TRBV7-2 to TRBJ2-7, with 10 bases lining up with TRBD2. Germline CDR1 reads SGHTA; CDR2 reads FQGNSA. The V segment lost 6 bases and the J segment 3 bases; nucleotides outside the gene matches: 8. The CDR3 is 15 amino acids. The CDR3 coding sequence is TGTGCCAGCAGATCCCTTCTAGCGGGAGACTACGAGCAGTACTTC. This gives the protein CASRSLLAGDYEQYF.

The chain links TRBV9 to TRBJ1-5, with a tentative D call TRBD1 (6 bases). The CDR3 length is 11 residues. V was trimmed by 7 bases and J by 6 bases, leaving 8 bases between them. Germline CDR1 and CDR2: SGDLS and YYNGEE. Here the CDR3 reads CASGGLQPQHF. The DNA of the CDR3 is TGTGCCAGCGGGGGCCTTCAGCCCCAGCATTTT. Full variable domain (remainder filled in from reference TRBV9 and TRBJ1-5): DSGVTQTPKHLITATGQRVTLRCSPRSGDLSVYWYQQSLDQGLQFLIQYYNGEERAKGNILERFSAQQFPDLHSELNLSSLELGDSALYFCASGGLQPQHFGDGTRLSIL.

The genes are TRBV5-4 and TRBJ2-5; D not resolved. V lost 4 bases, J lost 4 bases, and 14 bases lay in between. Germline lookup yields CDR1 SGHNT and CDR2 YYREEE (reference sequence). This CDR3 comprises 14 residues. This chain's CDR3 is CASSPRGSAETQYF. CDR3 coding DNA: TGTGCCAGCAGCCCCCGCGGATCCGCAGAGACCCAGTACTTC.

The CDR3 is CASSPIAGVAETQYF. CDR3 DNA sequence: TGTGCCAGCAGCCCCATAGCGGGAGTTGCGGAGACCCAGTACTTC. This sequence joins TRBV7-9 and TRBJ2-5; TRBD2 agrees at 9 bases. Germline V CDR1 and CDR2: SEHNR, FQNEAQ (reference sequence). The J segment lost 5 bases and the V segment lost 5 bases, leaving 9 bases of the junction unmatched. CDR3 length equals 15 residues.

The chain has TRBV6-5 and TRBJ1-6; D unresolved. The CDR3 runs to 14 residues. Germline assignment: CDR1 MNHEY and CDR2 SVGAGI. V shed 5 bases and J shed 5 bases, with 10 bases lying between them. Here the CDR3 reads CASSKHKNNSPLHF. The CDR3 DNA follows: TGTGCCAGCAGTAAACATAAAAATAATTCACCCCTCCACTTT.

The V call is TRBV5-6, the J call TRBJ1-3, with a tentative D call TRBD1 (5 bases). V gave up 4 bases and J gave up 0 bases, with 14 bases separating them. Germline V lookup: CDR1 SGHDT, CDR2 YYEEEE. This CDR3 is built from 16 residues. The CDR3 sequence is CASSRPTGTSGNTIYF. The CDR3 coding sequence is TGTGCCAGCAGCCGGCCCACAGGAACCTCTGGAAACACCATATATTTT.

V is TRBV13 and J is TRBJ2-3, with TRBD1 as a possible D gene (5 bases). The CDR3 has 14 residues. The germline gives CDR1 PRHDT, CDR2 FYEKMQ (reference sequence). Trimming took 5 bases from V and 1 from J, leaving 10 bases between them. For the CDR3, the DNA is TGTGCCAGCAGCCCCCTAGGGGGCACAGATACGCAGTATTTT. It specifies CASSPLGGTDTQYF.

The J gene is TRBJ1-1, the V gene TRBV2; 10 bases agree with TRBD1. The CDR3 contains 14 residues. The J segment lost 5 bases and the V segment lost 4 bases, leaving 4 bases of the junction unmatched. Germline CDR1 SNHLY, CDR2 FYNNEI. The CDR3 DNA follows: TGTGCCAGCAGTGCCGACAGGGGGCGGACTGAAGCTTTCTTT. Translation: CASSADRGRTEAFF.

CDR3 residues: CASSLRGADEQYF. Written as DNA, the CDR3 is TGTGCCAGCAGCCTTAGAGGGGCGGACGAGCAGTACTTC. V is TRBV6-5 and J is TRBJ2-7; D may be TRBD1 or TRBD2 (5 bases each). This CDR3 has 13 amino acids. The V gene lost 6 bases and the J gene lost 5 bases, with 14 bases spanning the gap. The V gene's germline CDR1 is MNHEY and CDR2 SVGAGI.

This chain uses TRBV5-1 with TRBJ2-1; D is perhaps TRBD2 (6 bases). The germline V gene has CDR1 SGHRS and CDR2 YFSETQ. The CDR3 runs to 14 residues. V lost 4 bases and J 5 bases, leaving 13 bases between the germline ends. CDR3 bases: TGCGCCAGCAGCGTCGGGACTGTCAACAATGAGCAGTTCTTC. This gives the protein CASSVGTVNNEQFF. The whole variable domain, filled in from reference TRBV5-1 and TRBJ2-1, reads KAGVTQTPRYLIKTRGQQVTLSCSPISGHRSVSWYQQTPGQGLQFLFEYFSETQRNKGNFPGRFSGRQFSNSRSEMNVSTLELGDSALYLCASSVGTVNNEQFFGPGTRLTVL.

This clone was counted many times. The J gene is TRBJ1-6, the V gene TRBV7-9; D gene ambiguous. The germline gives CDR1 SEHNR, CDR2 FQNEAQ (reference sequence). The CDR3 contains 13 residues. Trimming shortened V by 2 bases and J by 9 bases, and 8 bases separated the two germline ends. The chain's CDR3 is CASSLFVTSPLHF. The CDR3 DNA reads as TGTGCCAGCAGCTTATTTGTCACTTCACCCCTCCACTTT. Full variable domain (rest looked up from reference TRBV7-9 and TRBJ1-6): DTGVSQNPRHKITKRGQNVTFRCDPISEHNRLYWYRQTLGQGPEFLTYFQNEAQLEKSRLLSDRFSAERPKGSFSTLEIQRTEQGDSAMYLCASSLFVTSPLHFGNGTRLTVT.

V and J are TRBV6-2 or TRBV6-3 and TRBJ2-3; TRBD2 matches 7 bases. The CDR3 length is 17 residues. Germline V gives CDR1 MNHEY, CDR2 SVGEGT. Trimming removed 0 bases from V and 5 bases from J; junction bases left unmatched: 11. This CDR3 reads CASSYSSAREMGDTQYF. CDR3 nucleotide sequence: TGTGCCAGCAGTTACTCATCAGCGCGGGAGATGGGAGATACGCAGTATTTT.

V is TRBV19 and J is TRBJ2-1, with 10 bases lining up with TRBD2. The V and J ends lost 6 bases and 9 bases, in that order; junction bases with no gene match: 8. The germline V gene encodes CDR1 LNHDA and CDR2 SQIVND (reference sequence). The CDR3 length is 14 residues. CDR3 coding DNA: TGTGCCAGTAGAGGTCTAGCGGGAGTCAGTGAGCAGTTCTTC. It yields the protein CASRGLAGVSEQFF.

This chain joins TRBV23-1 and TRBJ1-2; 7 positions agree with TRBD1. TRBV23-1 is an ORF, with its function uncertain. The junction had 17 bases not matched to a gene; V was cut back by 3 bases and J by 4 bases. The CDR3 covers 18 residues. CDR3 amino acids: CASSHIIRLGTEIYGYTF. DNA of the CDR3: TGCGCCAGCAGTCATATTATTCGCTTGGGGACAGAAATCTATGGCTACACCTTC.

The chain recombines TRBV18 with TRBJ1-1; D remains unclear. This CDR3 contains 17 residues. The V gene's germline CDR1 is KGHSH and CDR2 LQKENI. Between the trimmed V and J ends, which lost 1 base and 1 base, there was a span of 16 bases. This chain's CDR3 is CASSPRHLGWENTEAFF. Here the CDR3 DNA reads TGTGCCAGCTCACCACGACACTTGGGCTGGGAGAACACTGAAGCTTTCTTT.

The chain uses TRBV6-6 and TRBJ2-7, with D possibly matching TRBD2 (6 bases). CDR3 length: 15 residues. In germline, CDR1 is MNHNY, CDR2 SVGAGI (reference sequence). The germline V and J ends were trimmed by 4 bases and 2 bases, with 15 bases remaining between them. Here the CDR3 reads CASSSGPGGTYEQYF. CDR3 nucleotides: TGTGCCAGCAGTTCCGGTCCCGGAGGGACCTACGAGCAGTACTTC.

Regarding this clone: At one end, the junction sequence differs from germline, possibly due to a read error. The chain has TRBV19 and TRBJ2-6; D is unclear. CDR1 is LNHDA, CDR2 SQIVND, per germline (reference sequence). This CDR3 is 16 amino acids long. This CDR3 is CASRRQVPSGVNVLTF. The CDR3, as DNA: TGTGCCAGTAGGAGGCAGGTCCCCTCTGGGGTCAACGTCCTGACTTTC.

This clone was seen only once. This chain uses TRBV7-6 with TRBJ1-5; D ambiguous. Germline loops: CDR1 SGHVS, CDR2 FNYEAQ. CDR3 length equals 19 residues. V gave up 4 bases and J gave up 0 bases, with 22 bases separating them. CDR3 in DNA: TGTGCCAGCAGCTCCTTGGGCAGCTTGTCGGTTTATAGCAATCAGCCCCAGCATTTT. It is translated as CASSSLGSLSVYSNQPQHF.